What follows are 30 T cell receptor beta chains derived from one specimen sequenced in a study of blood T cells in healthy people across ages. Primers used in a second PCR of roughly 6 to 12 cycles were a sample-barcoded 5' primer and a J-beta primer mix. TCRdb itself ran the 5' RACE reads through MiXCR, one entry per CDR3 protein. This table has about 640,000 distinct CDR3 sequences, about 28% appearing once. Sample: blood. All receptors come from a woman aged 80 or over in good health.

The genes are TRBV5-1 and TRBJ2-1, with a possible D match to TRBD1 (6 bases). Looked up from germline, CDR1 is SGHRS and CDR2 is YFSETQ. This CDR3 is 14 amino acids long. CDR3 amino acids: CATGSEGNYNEQFF. The CDR3 nucleotides are TGCGCTACAGGGTCCGAGGGGAATTACAATGAGCAGTTCTTC.

Comments on this clonotype: This may come from a read error, since a much larger clone is one base off. This sequence joins TRBV20-1 and TRBJ2-7; 12 bases agree with TRBD2. V lost 0 bases to trimming and J lost 7 bases; unmatched junction nucleotides: 13. CDR1 and CDR2 (germline): DFQATT, SNEGSKA (reference sequence). The CDR3 contains 17 residues. The CDR3 DNA follows: TGCAGTGCTAGAGATAGCCTCCGACTAGCGGGGGCCGGGGAGCAGTACTTC. It specifies CSARDSLRLAGAGEQYF.

Only one count was recorded for this clonotype. The rearrangement links TRBV5-1 to TRBJ2-1; possible D gene TRBD2, 5 bases. Matching the DNA end better, TRBJ2-7 makes the J call doubtful. Germline lookup yields CDR1 SGHRS and CDR2 YFSETQ. The CDR3 covers 17 residues. The CDR3 spells CASSPSSVISSYNEQYF. DNA of the CDR3: TGCGCCAGCAGCCCAAGTAGCGTAATCAGCTCCTACAATGAGCAGTACTTC.

This clonotype occurred many times. This sequence joins TRBV13 and TRBJ2-1; 11 bases map to TRBD2. The CDR3 has 16 residues. V trimming: 5 bases; J trimming: 6 bases; junction bases outside the gene matches: 9. Looked up from germline, CDR1 is PRHDT and CDR2 is FYEKMQ (reference sequence). The CDR3 sequence: CASSRPGTSGINEQFF. CDR3 coding DNA: TGTGCCAGCAGCAGACCCGGGACTAGCGGCATCAATGAGCAGTTCTTC.

The chain links TRBV7-3 to TRBJ1-1; tentative D call: TRBD1 (6 bases). This CDR3 is built from 15 residues. From germline, CDR1 is SGHTA and CDR2 FQGTGA. The V end was cut by 3 bases, the J end by 0 bases, with 11 bases between. The CDR3 reads CASSFETGLNTEAFF. Here the CDR3 DNA reads TGTGCCAGCAGCTTTGAGACAGGCTTGAACACTGAAGCTTTCTTT.

This clonotype was seen ten or more times. The chain couples TRBV7-2 to TRBJ1-1; D is unresolved. The CDR3 is made up of 15 amino acids. The ends were cut back, 4 bases at V and 1 base at J, with 13 bases in the middle. Germline loops: CDR1 SGHTA, CDR2 FQGNSA. The CDR3 is CASSSKGLKNTEAFF. The CDR3 DNA is TGTGCCAGCAGCTCCAAGGGATTGAAGAACACTGAAGCTTTCTTT.

This clonotype was seen many times. The chain recombines TRBV5-6 with TRBJ2-5, with D unclear. From germline, CDR1 is SGHDT and CDR2 YYEEEE. The CDR3 sequence is 14 residues long. The V end lost 1 base, the J end lost 0 bases, and 7 bases lay between the germline ends. The CDR3 DNA reads as TGTGCCAGCAGCTTGATCCAGTACCAAGAGACCCAGTACTTC. This encodes CASSLIQYQETQYF.

At least ten counts were recorded for this clonotype. V gene TRBV21-1 combines with J gene TRBJ2-7. TRBV21-1 is reported as a pseudogene. The CDR3 spans 11 residues. The CDR3 loop reads CASSKRYEQYF. Here the CDR3 DNA reads TGTGCCAGCAGCAAACGGTACGAGCAGTACTTC.

Notes on this clonotype: One junction end disagrees with the germline gene, perhaps due to a read error. The chain employs TRBV27 and TRBJ1-5; the D is unclear. The CDR3 length is 16 residues. Germline V CDR1 and CDR2: MNHEY, SMNVEV (reference sequence). The CDR3: CASSPKQVNSDQPQHF. CDR3 nucleotides: TGTGCCAGCAGTCCTAAGCAGGTAAATAGCGATCAGCCCCAGCATTTT.

This clonotype was detected ten times or more. The chain uses TRBV7-2 and TRBJ1-5, with 10 bases identical to TRBD1. The CDR3 has 18 amino acids. The germline CDR1 and CDR2 sequences are SGHTA and FQGNSA. Unmatched junction bases numbered 5, after V lost 0 bases and J lost 0 bases. The CDR3 nucleotides are TGTGCCAGCAGCTTAGCCGCGGGACAGGGGATTAGCAATCAGCCCCAGCATTTT. Protein sequence: CASSLAAGQGISNQPQHF.

The chain uses TRBV11-2 and TRBJ2-1; maybe TRBD2 (5 bases). CDR3 length: 15 residues. Germline CDR1 reads SGHAT; CDR2 reads FQNNGV. The ends were cut back, 4 bases at V and 2 bases at J, with 12 bases in the middle. The CDR3 coding sequence is TGTGCCAGCAGCTACCAGAGGGATCCCTACAATGAGCAGTTCTTC. This gives the protein CASSYQRDPYNEQFF.

A single count supports this clonotype. This is likely a read error, given that the CDR3 carries no conserved phenylalanine or tryptophan at its end. This rearrangement joins TRBV6-1 to TRBJ2-1; no clear D gene. This CDR3 spans 15 amino acids. V lost 4 bases and J 1 base, leaving 11 bases between the germline ends. Germline loops: CDR1 MNHNS, CDR2 SASEGT. CDR3 DNA sequence: TGTGCCAGCAGTGCTGACACCACATCCTACAATGAGCAGTTCTAC. This translates into CASSADTTSYNEQFY.

This clonotype was counted many times. This sequence joins TRBV6-2 or TRBV6-3 and TRBJ2-3; 12 bases agree with TRBD2. The V segment lost 0 bases and the J segment 5 bases; nucleotides outside the gene matches: 6. This CDR3 has 17 amino acids. Germline lookup yields CDR1 MNHEY and CDR2 SVGEGT. The CDR3 spells CASSYSLAGGPGDTQYF. CDR3 coding DNA: TGTGCCAGCAGTTACTCCCTAGCGGGGGGGCCAGGAGATACGCAGTATTTT.

In this sample, this clonotype turned up a few times. A much larger clone differs from this one at a single base, so this may be a read error. This chain uses TRBV7-9 with TRBJ1-1; D is ambiguous. V lost 6 bases, J lost 4 bases, and 12 bases lay in between. The CDR3 runs 13 residues. Germline CDR1 is SEHNR and CDR2 is FQNEAQ (reference sequence). The CDR3 coding sequence is TGTGCCAGCAGTGCATCAGGTTGCACTGAAGCTTTCTTT. Translation: CASSASGCTEAFF. Together with reference TRBV7-9 and TRBJ1-1, the CDR3 gives the full variable domain: DTGVSQNPRHKITKRGQNVTFRCDPISEHNRLYWYRQTLGQGPEFLTYFQNEAQLEKSRLLSDRFSAERPKGSFSTLEIQRTEQGDSAMYLCASSASGCTEAFFGQGTRLTVV.

The chain couples TRBV20-1 to TRBJ2-7, with a weak D call TRBD1 (6 bases). V was pared by 4 bases and J by 0 bases, with 16 bases between. The CDR3 is made up of 15 amino acids. Per germline, CDR1 DFQATT and CDR2 SNEGSKA (reference sequence). CDR3 nucleotides: TGCAGTGCTATCCCCCTGGGGGCCTCCTCCTACGAGCAGTACTTC. Protein sequence: CSAIPLGASSYEQYF.

There are a few counts of this clonotype. CDR3 DNA sequence: TGTGCCAGCAATCGGGGGGGCTTGAACACCGGGGAGCTGTTTTTT. Translating gives CASNRGGLNTGELFF. This chain joins TRBV6-1 and TRBJ2-2, with 8 bases matching TRBD2. Trimming took 7 bases from V and 1 from J; bases not matched to a gene: 5. The CDR3 consists of 15 residues. The germline CDR1 and CDR2 sequences are MNHNS and SASEGT.

The chain is built from TRBV3-1 and TRBJ2-3; D tentatively fits TRBD1 or TRBD2 (5 bases each). The CDR3 is 15 residues long. Germline V gene lookup returns CDR1 LGHDT and CDR2 YNNKEL (reference sequence). V shed 3 bases and J shed 9 bases, with 19 bases lying between them. The CDR3: CASSQPGPGRMTQYF. For the CDR3, the DNA is TGTGCCAGCAGCCAGCCGGGACCGGGCCGAATGACGCAGTATTTT.

A few counts support this clonotype. The CDR3, as DNA: TGTGCCAGCAGCGCCTACAAATCAGGGAGAGCTGAAGCTTTCTTT. Its translation is CASSAYKSGRAEAFF. This chain links TRBV9 with TRBJ1-1, with a weak D call TRBD1 (5 bases). The germline V gene has CDR1 SGDLS and CDR2 YYNGEE. The CDR3 has 15 residues. V was clipped by 3 bases and J by 6 bases, with 18 bases between them.

This clonotype has ten or more counts. A junction boundary mismatches the germline segment, possibly from a read error. CDR3 residues: CASSSTGPYDEQFF. CDR3 sequence (DNA): TGTGCCAGCAGCTCCACAGGGCCCTACGATGAGCAGTTCTTC. The chain recombines TRBV5-6 with TRBJ2-1; D perhaps matches TRBD1 (6 bases). CDR3 size: 14 residues. CDR1 and CDR2 from the germline V gene are SGHDT and YYEEEE.

As concerns this clonotype: The junction shows a germline mismatch at one end, possibly a read error. This chain links TRBV9 with TRBJ2-2, with 10 bases fitting TRBD2. In germline, CDR1 is SGDLS, CDR2 YYNGEE. The CDR3 length is 17 residues. The CDR3 loop is CASSVLAGGSSTGERFF. DNA of the CDR3: TGTGCCAGCAGCGTATTAGCGGGGGGCTCGAGCACCGGGGAGCGGTTTTTT.

The chain employs TRBV15 and TRBJ1-3; no definite D call. The CDR3 has 15 amino acids. Germline V gene lookup returns CDR1 LNHNV and CDR2 YYDKDF (reference sequence). V was cut by 7 bases and J by 7 bases, with 20 bases left in between. CDR3 coding DNA: TGTGCCACCAAAAATACGCCGGGCAGTCAGAACACCATATATTTT. Translated, it gives CATKNTPGSQNTIYF.

Many counts were recorded for this clonotype. The chain carries TRBV7-9 and TRBJ1-1; D perhaps matches TRBD1 (5 bases). This CDR3 spans 14 amino acids. Trimming left V 0 bases short and J 3 bases short, with 8 bases between. Germline V lookup: CDR1 SEHNR, CDR2 FQNEAQ (reference sequence). The CDR3 DNA follows: TGTGCCAGCAGCTTAGCACGGGACTACACTGAAGCTTTCTTT. Translating gives CASSLARDYTEAFF. Using reference TRBV7-9 and TRBJ1-1 for the parts outside the CDR3, the full variable domain is DTGVSQNPRHKITKRGQNVTFRCDPISEHNRLYWYRQTLGQGPEFLTYFQNEAQLEKSRLLSDRFSAERPKGSFSTLEIQRTEQGDSAMYLCASSLARDYTEAFFGQGTRLTVV.

The sample holds many counts of this clonotype. The genes are TRBV7-2 and TRBJ2-7; D may be TRBD1 (5 bases). Germline loops: CDR1 SGHTA, CDR2 FQGNSA. The ends were cut back, 6 bases at V and 3 bases at J, with 12 bases in the middle. This CDR3 contains 13 residues. CDR3: CASRSRGDYEQYF. CDR3 coding DNA: TGTGCCAGCAGATCAAGGGGTGACTACGAGCAGTACTTC.

Remarks on this clonotype: A read error is possible here, since a much larger clone lies one base away. CDR3 region: CASIRDAGSYGQYF. CDR3 nucleotides: TGTGCCAGTATACGGGACGCCGGCTCCTACGGGCAGTACTTC. The chain carries TRBV6-2 or TRBV6-3 and TRBJ2-7; TRBD1 or TRBD2 may be the D gene (5 bases each). CDR3 length: 14 amino acids. CDR1 and CDR2 (germline): MNHEY, SVGEGT.

To note about this clonotype: This could be a read error, since a much larger clone is one nucleotide away. The chain has TRBV30 and TRBJ1-2, with a weak D call TRBD1 (6 bases). This CDR3 spans 12 amino acids. The V gene's germline CDR1 is GTSNPN and CDR2 SVGIG (reference sequence). CDR3 coding DNA: TGTGTTAAGACGGGGGCGGACTATGGCTACACCTTC. Its protein is CVKTGADYGYTF.

This clonotype was counted many times. This sequence joins TRBV7-2 and TRBJ2-7; D not resolved. Germline V gives CDR1 SGHTA, CDR2 FQGNSA. The CDR3 sequence is 15 residues long. Trimming took 5 bases from V and 4 from J, leaving 18 bases between them. CDR3 protein: CASSPQPVEGYEQYF. CDR3 coding DNA: TGTGCCAGCAGCCCCCAGCCAGTAGAAGGGTACGAGCAGTACTTC.

This clonotype came up once. The chain carries TRBV5-1 and TRBJ2-7; TRBD1 matches at 9 bases. In germline, CDR1 is SGHRS, CDR2 YFSETQ. This CDR3 region has 14 residues. The junction had 7 bases not matched to a gene; V was cut back by 5 bases and J by 4 bases. CDR3 amino acids: CASRLPGQGYEQYF. CDR3 sequence (DNA): TGCGCCAGCAGGTTACCGGGACAGGGTTACGAGCAGTACTTC.

This clonotype was found a few times. V usage is TRBV5-1 and J usage is TRBJ1-1, with D maybe TRBD1 (5 bases). This CDR3 region has 15 residues. The V and J ends lost 4 bases and 5 bases respectively, with 18 bases between them. From germline, CDR1 is SGHRS and CDR2 YFSETQ. In nucleotides, the CDR3 is TGCGCCAGCAGCCGGTGGACAAGAGGAAATACTGAAGCTTTCTTT. It translates to CASSRWTRGNTEAFF.

To note about this clonotype: As the CDR3 is not closed by the conserved phenylalanine or tryptophan, this likely results from a read error. The chain links TRBV7-8 to TRBJ1-2; possible D gene TRBD1, 6 bases. Germline CDR1 reads SGHVS; CDR2 reads FQNEAQ. This CDR3 has 15 residues. The germline V and J ends were trimmed by 3 bases and 4 bases, with 15 bases remaining between them. The CDR3 sequence: CASSFSRGASYGYTV. CDR3 in DNA: TGTGCCAGCAGCTTCTCTCGGGGGGCAAGCTATGGCTACACCGTC.

About this clonotype: A read error may explain this, as a much larger clone is one base away. This chain joins TRBV4-2 and TRBJ2-7; the D gene is possibly TRBD2 (5 bases). Germline V gives CDR1 LGHNA, CDR2 YNFKEQ. Trimming left V 0 bases short and J 7 bases short, with 19 bases between. CDR3 length: 16 residues. In DNA, the CDR3 is TGTGCCAGCAGCCAAGATCTGCGGACTTCAAACAATGAGCAGTACTTC. It encodes CASSQDLRTSNNEQYF.